This T cell receptor (beta chain) originates from a study of OX40 agonist ivuxolimab in advanced cancers. Study-level background: Past anti-PD-1, anti-PD-L1 or anti-CTLA-4 therapy was accepted, and 30% to 50% had received some. Study outcomes and limitations: Compared with others, partial responders at 0.1-3.0 mg/kg displayed clonal expansion among the lowest.

Note on this clone: Its specificity is unknown.

Libraries were prepared by immunoSEQ multiplex PCR; TCRdb keeps only in-frame clonotypes and omits some of them. This repertoire shows 75,000 to 90,000 clones, roughly 92% found once; its top ten account for over 0.6%. This CDR3 has 15 residues. Germline values: CDR1 SNHLY, CDR2 FYNNEI. Trimming removed 6 bases at V and 8 bases at J, with 22 bases between. The clonotype originates from an adult with an advanced solid tumor such as melanoma, head and neck, liver or kidney cancer. The chain has TRBV2 and TRBJ1-2, with D possibly being TRBD1 (5 bases). The sequencing used CD4+ or CD8+ T cells sorted from blood, collected in a trial of the OX40 agonist ivuxolimab. The CDR3 nucleotides are TGTGCCAGCAGGCCGACTGACGGGACTTTTACGGGCTACACCTTC. Residues: CASRPTDGTFTGYTF.